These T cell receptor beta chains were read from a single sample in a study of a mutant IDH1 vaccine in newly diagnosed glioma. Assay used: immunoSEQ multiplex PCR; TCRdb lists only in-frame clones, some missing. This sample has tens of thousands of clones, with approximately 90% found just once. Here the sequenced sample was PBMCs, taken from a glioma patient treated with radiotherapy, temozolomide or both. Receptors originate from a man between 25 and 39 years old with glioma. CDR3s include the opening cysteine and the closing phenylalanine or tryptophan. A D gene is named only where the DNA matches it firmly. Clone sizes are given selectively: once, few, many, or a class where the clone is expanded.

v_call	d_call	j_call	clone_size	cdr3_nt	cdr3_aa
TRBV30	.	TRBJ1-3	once	TGTGCCTGGAGGGCCAAGATTCACTCTGGAAACACCATATATTTT	CAWRAKIHSGNTIYF
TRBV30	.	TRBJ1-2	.	TGTGCCTGGAGTTGGGCAGGGTTGTTTAACGGCTACACCTTC	CAWSWAGLFNGYTF
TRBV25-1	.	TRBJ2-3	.	TGTGCCAGCAGTCCGCCTGGTAGCGGCACAGATACGCAGTATTTT	CASSPPGSGTDTQYF
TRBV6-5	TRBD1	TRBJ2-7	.	TGTGCCAGCAGCCCCGGACAGGTTTCCTACGAGCAGTACTTC	CASSPGQVSYEQYF
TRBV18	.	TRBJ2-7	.	TGTGCCAGCTCGGCGACAGTCTCCTACGAGCAGTACTTC	CASSATVSYEQYF
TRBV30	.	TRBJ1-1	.	TGTGCCCAAGTGGCCGAGTTCGCTGAAGCTTTCTTT	CAQVAEFAEAFF
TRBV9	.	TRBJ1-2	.	TGTGCCAGCAGCGTAGATGGCGTCTATGGCTACACCTTC	CASSVDGVYGYTF
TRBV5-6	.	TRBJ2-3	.	TGTGCCAGCAGCTTAGGTCGAAACAGGGCAAAAGATACGCAGTATTTT	CASSLGRNRAKDTQYF
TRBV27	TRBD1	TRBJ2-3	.	TGTGCCAGCAGTCCCCTAAACAGGGGGACAGATACGCAGTATTTT	CASSPLNRGTDTQYF
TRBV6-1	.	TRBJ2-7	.	TGTGCCAGCAGTCCGACATGGGGGACCTACGAGCAGTACTTC	CASSPTWGTYEQYF
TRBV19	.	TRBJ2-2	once	TGTGCCAGTACCCAGGGCTCGAACACCGGGGAGCTGTTTTTT	CASTQGSNTGELFF
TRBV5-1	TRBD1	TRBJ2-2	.	TGCGCCAGCAGCGATGCAGGGGGCGCCGGGGAGCTGTTTTTT	CASSDAGGAGELFF
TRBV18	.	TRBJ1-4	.	TGTGCCAGCTCACCAGGGAGGATTGCGGAAAAACTGTTTTTT	CASSPGRIAEKLFF
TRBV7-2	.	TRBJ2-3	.	TGTGCCAGCAGCTTACCTACGCTGGGGGATACGCAGTATTTT	CASSLPTLGDTQYF
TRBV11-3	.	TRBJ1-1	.	TGTGCCAGCAGCTTACCCAGGAACACTGAAGCTTTCTTT	CASSLPRNTEAFF
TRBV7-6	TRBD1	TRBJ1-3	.	TGTGCCAGCAGCCCCCTGGCCGGGACAGCCGGAAACACCATATATTTT	CASSPLAGTAGNTIYF
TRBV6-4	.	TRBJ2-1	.	TGTGCCAGCAGCGAGATAGCGGAGTACAATGAGCAGTTCTTC	CASSEIAEYNEQFF
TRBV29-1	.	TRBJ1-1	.	TGCAGCGTTGCTCAGGGAAAAGACACTGAAGCTTTCTTT	CSVAQGKDTEAFF